The clone carrying this T cell receptor (beta chain) was picked up a small number of times. Researchers amplified the TCR beta CDR3 regions from RNA transcripts. RT-PCR in the first round (using the HTBI primer set) targeted the TCR CDR3. MiXCR was run by TCRdb on the multiplex PCR reads, yielding one entry per CDR3 protein. The sample yields about half a million distinct CDR3 sequences, approximately 16% seen once. Under 3 months was the duration of disease in ophthalmopathy patients, who also had a Clinical Activity Score of at least 3 and a NOSPECS grade of at least 4. The sample comes from a study of T cells in Graves' hyperthyroidism and ophthalmopathy. Trimming removed 5 bases from V and 1 base from J; junction bases left unmatched: 6. CDR1 is SGHVS, CDR2 FNYEAQ, per germline. The CDR3 covers 16 residues.

V is TRBV7-6 and J is TRBJ2-7; 12 bases are a match to TRBD2. The origin of this receptor is a woman aged 25 to 45 with Graves' ophthalmopathy. Input material: blood. The CDR3 sequence: CASSLRTSGVSYEQYF. Written as DNA, the CDR3 is TGTGCCAGCAGCCTAAGGACTAGCGGGGTTTCCTACGAGCAGTACTTC.